These 15 T cell receptor beta chains were all obtained from the same sample, sequenced in a study of post-analysis software for immune sequencing data. Study-level findings and limits: Patients used several TRBV segments, including TRBV5-6, TRBV5-1 and TRBV20-1, more often than controls.

The library was made from cDNA and included unique molecular identifiers. TCRdb called the PCR reads again in MiXCR, with one record for every CDR3 protein. The sample shows around 250,000 distinct CDR3 sequences, about 40% of them seen only once. These receptors are not linked to any known antigen. Sequenced input: blood. The receptors shown here come from a girl under 18 with multiple sclerosis.

Worth noting for this clonotype: One junction end disagrees with the germline gene, perhaps due to a read error. J is TRBJ2-5 and V is TRBV6-5; D is uncertain. The germline V gene has CDR1 MNHEY and CDR2 SVGAGI. This CDR3 has 13 residues. The CDR3 DNA is TGTGCCATCAGTGAGTCTCGAGTAGAGACCCAGTACTTC. This gives the protein CAISESRVETQYF.

This clonotype appeared a few times. The rearrangement joins TRBV7-6 to TRBJ2-7, with 7 bases lining up with TRBD2. Germline CDR1 and CDR2: SGHVS and FNYEAQ. This CDR3 has 13 residues. Losses at the gene ends were 1 base for V and 10 bases for J; bases not matched to a gene: 7. CDR3 DNA sequence: TGTGCCAGCAGCTTAGAGGGAGGGAGCCCTCAGTACTTC. Translation gives CASSLEGGSPQYF.

This clonotype appeared many times. The chain carries TRBV10-2 and TRBJ2-1; D may be TRBD2 (6 bases). The CDR3 is 14 amino acids. In germline, CDR1 is WSHSY, CDR2 SAAADI. The germline V and J ends were trimmed by 6 bases and 1 base, with 10 bases remaining between them. The CDR3 nucleotides read TGCGCCAGCAGAGAAAGCGGGTCCTACAATGAGCAGTTCTTC. It encodes CASRESGSYNEQFF.

V usage is TRBV20-1 and J usage is TRBJ2-3, with 11 bases aligning to TRBD2. Trimming removed 5 bases from V and 0 bases from J; junction bases left unmatched: 7. This CDR3 has 16 amino acids. Germline V gives CDR1 DFQATT, CDR2 SNEGSKA (reference sequence). The CDR3 coding sequence is TGCAGTGCTCTGCAGGGACTAGCGGCTAGCACAGATACGCAGTATTTT. It specifies CSALQGLAASTDTQYF.

This clonotype was counted many times. The J gene is TRBJ2-1, the V gene TRBV7-2; 11 nucleotides align to TRBD2. The CDR3 totals 18 residues. The V and J ends lost 2 bases and 3 bases, in that order; junction bases with no gene match: 9. The germline V gene encodes CDR1 SGHTA and CDR2 FQGNSA. As DNA, the CDR3 is TGTGCCAGCAGCTTATTTTTAGCGGGGGGGCCAATCTACAATGAGCAGTTCTTC. It codes for CASSLFLAGGPIYNEQFF. The variable domain in full, completed from reference TRBV7-2 and TRBJ2-1, reads GAGVSQSPSNKVTEKGKDVELRCDPISGHTALYWYRQSLGQGLEFLIYFQGNSAPDKSGLPSDRFSAERTGGSVSTLTIQRTQQEDSAVYLCASSLFLAGGPIYNEQFFGPGTRLTVL.

The chain combines TRBV15 with TRBJ2-1, with 9 bases lining up with TRBD2. This CDR3 has 16 residues. After removal of 0 bases from V and 8 bases from J, the junction contained 8 bases not matched to a gene. Germline loops: CDR1 LNHNV, CDR2 YYDKDF (reference sequence). The CDR3 region has the DNA TGTGCCACCAGCAGAGATCGTGCGGGAGGGTCGGATGAGCAGTTCTTC. Protein product: CATSRDRAGGSDEQFF.

This chain connects TRBV4-2 to TRBJ1-4, with 9 positions matching TRBD1. The length of the CDR3 is 16 residues. V lost 0 bases and J lost 11; bases outside the gene matches: 10. The V gene's germline CDR1 is LGHNA and CDR2 YNFKEQ. CDR3 DNA sequence: TGTGCCAGCAGCCAAGAAGGGGGACAGGGCGTTTTGAAACTGTTTTTT. Its protein is CASSQEGGQGVLKLFF.

The J gene is TRBJ1-1, the V gene TRBV28; D might be TRBD1 (5 bases). Germline V gene data show CDR1 as MDHEN and CDR2 as SYDVKM. CDR3 size: 15 residues. V shed 5 bases and J shed 4 bases, with 17 bases lying between them. CDR3 region: CASSPTGTGGTEAFF. The CDR3, as DNA: TGTGCCAGCAGTCCCACAGGTACCGGGGGCACTGAAGCTTTCTTT.

Regarding this clonotype: Given a much more abundant clone one base away, this may be a read error. The chain recombines TRBV4-2 with TRBJ2-1, with TRBD2 matching 8 bases. The CDR3 consists of 15 residues. Per germline, CDR1 LGHNA and CDR2 YNFKEQ. Trimming at V came to 1 base and at J to 5 bases, leaving 4 bases not matched to a gene. CDR3 region: CASSQGTSRNNEQFF. CDR3 coding DNA: TGTGCCAGCAGCCAAGGGACTAGCAGGAACAATGAGCAGTTCTTC.

This clonotype was seen many times. The rearrangement links TRBV6-6 to TRBJ1-2; maybe TRBD1 (5 bases). V gave up 0 bases and J gave up 3 bases, with 14 bases separating them. The CDR3 sequence is 16 residues long. Germline values: CDR1 MNHNY, CDR2 SVGAGI (reference sequence). DNA for the CDR3: TGTGCCAGCAGTTACTCACCGCAGGGTGCGCACTATGGCTACACCTTC. Encoded protein: CASSYSPQGAHYGYTF.

This clonotype was seen repeatedly, ten times or more. V and J are TRBV12-3 or TRBV12-4 and TRBJ1-2, with D unresolved. CDR3 length equals 12 residues. Trimming pared 2 bases from V and 7 bases from J, leaving 8 bases between. CDR3 in amino acids: CASSLWAGGYTF. The CDR3 DNA follows: TGTGCCAGCAGTTTATGGGCGGGTGGCTACACCTTC.

CDR3 bases: TGTGCCAGCAGTTACTCCCGGAGCCGGACCCACGAGCAGTACTTC. It encodes CASSYSRSRTHEQYF. This chain joins TRBV6-5 and TRBJ2-7; D remains ambiguous. CDR1 is MNHEY and CDR2 is SVGAGI in the germline V gene. CDR3 length: 15 residues. The V and J ends lost 0 bases and 5 bases respectively, with 14 bases between them.

This clonotype appeared many times. The V call is TRBV7-9, the J call TRBJ2-5, with D perhaps matching TRBD2 (6 bases). The CDR3 has 14 residues. CDR1 SEHNR and CDR2 FQNEAQ come from the germline V gene (reference sequence). V lost 5 bases to trimming and J lost 2 bases, with 12 bases between them. CDR3 amino acids: CASSAREHQETQYF. The CDR3 bases are TGTGCCAGCAGCGCTCGGGAGCATCAAGAGACCCAGTACTTC.

At least ten counts were recorded for this clonotype. The chain links TRBV3-1 to TRBJ2-1; possible D gene TRBD2, 5 bases. Trimming took off 1 base at V and 6 bases at J, with 7 bases between the two ends. Germline values: CDR1 LGHDT, CDR2 YNNKEL (reference sequence). The CDR3 is 13 residues long. The CDR3 region is CASSQVRGNEQFF. For the CDR3, the DNA is TGTGCCAGCAGCCAAGTCCGGGGCAATGAGCAGTTCTTC.

This clonotype was observed once. The junction differs from germline at one of its ends, possibly a read error. This chain joins TRBV6-2 or TRBV6-3 and TRBJ2-7; D call uncertain. CDR3 size: 13 residues. Germline CDR1 and CDR2: MNHEY and SVGEGT. The CDR3 DNA reads TGTGCCACCAGTGGAGAGGCTAGCTACGAGCAGTACTTC. This translates into CATSGEASYEQYF.